Below, 10 T cell receptor beta chains from the same sample are listed, as sequenced in a study of CD8 T cells in Susac syndrome. Reverse transcription of roughly 0.5 to 1 ug RNA used random hexamers. Each CDR3 protein gets one entry after TCRdb re-called the immunoSEQ multiplex PCR reads with MiXCR. The sample includes 100,000 to 150,000 distinct CDR3 sequences, around 95% seen only once; the top ten take over 0.07%. The sample was CD4+ T cells from PBMCs. The receptor source for this set is a human donor in good health.

This clonotype was seen a single time. This chain links TRBV5-1 with TRBJ2-7; 8 positions agree with TRBD2. The CDR3 has 15 amino acids. Losses at the gene ends were 4 bases for V and 4 bases for J; bases not matched to a gene: 10. The germline V gene encodes CDR1 SGHRS and CDR2 YFSETQ. This chain's CDR3 is CASSLEGTRLYEQYF. The CDR3 nucleotides read TGCGCCAGCAGCCTGGAAGGGACTAGACTATACGAGCAGTACTTC.

The chain couples TRBV6-5 to TRBJ1-1, with D uncertain. This CDR3 has 11 residues. The germline V gene has CDR1 MNHEY and CDR2 SVGAGI. The V end lost 5 bases, the J end lost 7 bases, and 8 bases lay between the germline ends. The CDR3 is CASSTQLEAFF. Here the CDR3 DNA reads TGTGCCAGCAGTACCCAGCTTGAAGCTTTCTTT.

This chain connects TRBV7-8 to TRBJ2-1; D not resolved. The V end was cut by 2 bases, the J end by 1 base, with 9 bases between. Per the germline V gene, CDR1 is SGHVS and CDR2 is FQNEAQ. The length of the CDR3 is 15 residues. The CDR3 sequence is CASSLFEWSYNEQFF. The DNA for the CDR3 is TGTGCCAGCAGCTTATTTGAATGGTCCTACAATGAGCAGTTCTTC.

The chain carries TRBV18 and TRBJ2-7; D is undetermined. The germline V gene has CDR1 KGHSH and CDR2 LQKENI. V lost 2 bases to trimming and J lost 5 bases, with 13 bases between them. This CDR3 contains 14 residues. CDR3 DNA sequence: TGTGCCAGCTCACCAAGCACCCCTGTCGACGAGCAGTACTTC. This encodes CASSPSTPVDEQYF.

This chain links TRBV7-2 with TRBJ2-1; 7 nucleotides line up with TRBD2. Germline trimming cut 1 base from V and 8 bases from J; bases unmatched to any gene: 8. The CDR3 sequence is 15 residues long. Germline CDR1 and CDR2: SGHTA and FQGNSA. CDR3 sequence: CASSLGGLSGDEQFF. The CDR3 DNA reads as TGTGCCAGCAGCTTAGGAGGTTTGAGCGGGGATGAGCAGTTCTTC.

The gene calls are TRBV7-2 and TRBJ2-2; D might be TRBD2 (6 bases). CDR1 is SGHTA, CDR2 FQGNSA, per germline. This CDR3 comprises 15 residues. V dropped 6 bases and J dropped 2 bases, with 13 bases sitting between them. The CDR3 coding sequence is TGTGCCAGCAGTCGTAGCGGACCAAACACCGGGGAGCTGTTTTTT. Encoded protein: CASSRSGPNTGELFF.

The count of this clonotype is one. The chain carries TRBV19 and TRBJ2-2; perhaps TRBD2 as D (7 bases). The CDR3 covers 17 residues. Trimming cost V 6 bases and J 1 base, with 18 bases left between them. CDR1 and CDR2 from the germline V gene are LNHDA and SQIVND (reference sequence). The CDR3 DNA reads as TGTGCCAGTAGGGCGACCGCGGGGGCGGTGAACACCGGGGAGCTGTTTTTT. It encodes CASRATAGAVNTGELFF.

The chain employs TRBV14 and TRBJ1-3; possible D gene TRBD1, 6 bases. Germline lookup yields CDR1 SGHDN and CDR2 FVKESK. Trimming left V 2 bases short and J 3 bases short, with 8 bases between. This CDR3 spans 14 amino acids. The CDR3 is CASSQFRGGNTIYF. Here the CDR3 DNA reads TGTGCCAGCAGCCAATTCAGGGGTGGAAACACCATATATTTT.

In this sample, this clonotype turned up once. The chain is built from TRBV20-1 and TRBJ2-1; D remains unclear. The V end was cut by 5 bases, the J end by 2 bases, with 7 bases between. The CDR3 length is 12 residues. The germline CDR1 and CDR2 sequences are DFQATT and SNEGSKA (reference sequence). CDR3 protein: CSAFEAYNEQFF. The CDR3 coding sequence is TGCAGTGCTTTTGAGGCCTACAATGAGCAGTTCTTC.

J is TRBJ2-1 and V is TRBV4-3; D perhaps matches TRBD1 (5 bases). With 0 bases removed from V and 12 bases from J, the gap between germline ends came to 12 bases. Germline V CDR1 and CDR2: LGHNA, YSLEER. CDR3 size: 13 residues. CDR3 bases: TGCGCCAGCAGCCAAGAAAAGGGGATAGGGCAGTTCTTC. Translating gives CASSQEKGIGQFF.